This T cell receptor (beta chain) was recovered during a study of blood T cells in healthy people across ages. Study-wide points: Higher naive T cell percentage went strongly together with higher TCR beta diversity.

Many counts were recorded for this clonotype. Antigen: not known. The extraction recovered at least 5.5 micrograms of total RNA per sample. The authors ran a second PCR of roughly 7 to 11 cycles using a sample-barcoded 5' primer and a J-beta primer mix. Each cDNA was tagged by a template-switch adaptor containing 12 random nucleotides. TCRdb re-derived calls from the 5' RACE reads in MiXCR, one entry per CDR3 protein. There are roughly 1,300,000 distinct CDR3 sequences in the sample; roughly 59% occur only once, and 6.5% to 8.5% lies in the top ten. The TCR was taken from a man between 18 and 35 years old in good health. The sequencing sample was made of blood.

This CDR3 reads CASSLAHEQYF. Here the CDR3 DNA reads TGTGCCAGCAGCTTAGCCCACGAGCAGTACTTC. The V gene is TRBV7-9, the J gene TRBJ2-7; no definite D call. V lost 0 bases to trimming and J lost 5 bases, with 2 bases between them. The CDR3 runs to 11 residues. Germline values: CDR1 SEHNR, CDR2 FQNEAQ (reference sequence).